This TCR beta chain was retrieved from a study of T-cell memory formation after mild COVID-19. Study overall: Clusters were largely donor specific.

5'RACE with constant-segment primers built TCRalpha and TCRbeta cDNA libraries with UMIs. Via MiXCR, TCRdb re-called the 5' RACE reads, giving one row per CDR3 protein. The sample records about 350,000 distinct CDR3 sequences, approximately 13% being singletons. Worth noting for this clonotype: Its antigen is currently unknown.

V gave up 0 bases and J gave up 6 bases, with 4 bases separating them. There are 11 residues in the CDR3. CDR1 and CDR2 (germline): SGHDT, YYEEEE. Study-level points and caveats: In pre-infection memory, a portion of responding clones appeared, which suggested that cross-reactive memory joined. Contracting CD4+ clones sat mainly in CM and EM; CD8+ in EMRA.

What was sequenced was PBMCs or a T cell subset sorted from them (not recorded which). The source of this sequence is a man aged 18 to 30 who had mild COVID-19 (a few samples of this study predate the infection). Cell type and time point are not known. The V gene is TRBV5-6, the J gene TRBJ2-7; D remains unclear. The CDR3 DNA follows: TGTGCCAGCAGCTTGGCGTCCGAGCAGTACGTC. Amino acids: CASSLASEQYV.